The 15 T cell receptor beta chains below all came from one sample that was sequenced in a study of shared clonotypes between healthy human individuals. TCRdb keeps only in-frame clones here, not all; method: immunoSEQ multiplex PCR. The sample records about 680,000 clones, around 78% being singletons. Sample: memory CD4+ T cells sorted from blood. As for subset: CD45RA-negative fraction. The receptors stem from a woman younger than 45 in good health.

This clone was seen once. The chain is built from TRBV7-3 and TRBJ2-7; 7 bases fit TRBD2. The J segment lost 0 bases and the V segment lost 6 bases, leaving 5 bases of the junction unmatched. CDR1 and CDR2 (germline): SGHTA, FQGTGA. This CDR3 has 14 residues. The CDR3 reads CASRRQRDSYEQYF. The CDR3 region has the DNA TGTGCCAGCAGACGACAGCGGGACTCCTACGAGCAGTACTTC.

This clone was picked up a small number of times. The rearrangement links TRBV28 to TRBJ2-3; TRBD2 matches at 12 bases. The CDR3 length is 17 residues. Trimming removed 5 bases from V and 2 bases from J; junction bases left unmatched: 8. Germline-derived CDR1 and CDR2 are MDHEN and SYDVKM. CDR3 region: CASSPRTSGEFTDTQYF. The CDR3 nucleotides read TGTGCCAGCAGTCCTAGGACTAGCGGGGAGTTCACAGATACGCAGTATTTT.

This clone has at least ten counts. The V and J genes are TRBV4-1 and TRBJ2-7; 8 bases match TRBD2. Trimming at V came to 1 base and at J to 4 bases, leaving 6 bases not matched to a gene. Germline CDR1 MGHRA, CDR2 YSYEKL. CDR3 length: 15 residues. Written as DNA, the CDR3 is TGCGCCAGCAGCCAAGGGGGCGGGAGGCTGTACGAGCAGTACTTC. Translation: CASSQGGGRLYEQYF.

V is TRBV29-1 and J is TRBJ2-2; D ambiguous. Germline assignment: CDR1 SQVTM and CDR2 ANQGSEA. V lost 6 bases and J 4 bases, leaving 9 bases between the germline ends. The CDR3 runs 12 residues. DNA for the CDR3: TGCAGCGTGGGGTCCCGCACCGGGGAGCTGTTTTTT. Its translation is CSVGSRTGELFF.

The chain couples TRBV11-3 to TRBJ2-1, with D possibly called TRBD1 or TRBD2 (6 bases each). The CDR3 covers 15 residues. Per germline, CDR1 SGHNT and CDR2 YENEEA. V lost 1 base to trimming and J lost 5 bases, with 12 bases between them. The CDR3 loop reads CASSLGRGLDNEQFF. The CDR3 DNA reads as TGTGCCAGCAGCTTAGGCCGGGGGCTTGACAATGAGCAGTTCTTC.

The V gene is TRBV27, the J gene TRBJ2-6, with D maybe TRBD2 (6 bases). CDR3 length: 17 residues. The V end was cut by 6 bases, the J end by 4 bases, with 19 bases between. Per germline, CDR1 MNHEY and CDR2 SMNVEV (reference sequence). The CDR3 loop is CASSRDSTKAGANVLTF. CDR3 sequence (DNA): TGTGCCAGCAGCCGGGACTCTACAAAGGCCGGGGCCAACGTCCTGACTTTC.

This clone was detected a few times. J is TRBJ2-1 and V is TRBV6-1; 12 nucleotides line up with TRBD2. Trimming cost V 4 bases and J 16 bases; bases outside gene matches: 14. The CDR3 contains 15 residues. Germline V CDR1 and CDR2: MNHNS, SASEGT. CDR3 amino acids: CASSAGASGRESRFF. The CDR3 nucleotides are TGTGCCAGCAGTGCAGGGGCTAGCGGGAGGGAGTCTCGATTCTTC.

This chain connects TRBV5-6 to TRBJ1-5, with a possible D match to TRBD1 (6 bases). Trimming removed 0 bases from V and 4 bases from J, with 11 bases in between. Germline values: CDR1 SGHDT, CDR2 YYEEEE. The CDR3 runs to 15 residues. CDR3 region: CASSLGPQGNQPQHF. In DNA form, the CDR3 reads TGTGCCAGCAGCTTGGGGCCACAGGGAAATCAGCCCCAGCATTTT.

This clone appeared a few times. Other DNA sequences from this sample encode an identical CDR3 as well. The rearrangement uses TRBV27 and TRBJ1-1; 7 nucleotides agree with TRBD1. Germline V gene lookup returns CDR1 MNHEY and CDR2 SMNVEV (reference sequence). The CDR3 totals 12 residues. V shed 4 bases, J shed 11 bases, and the junction held 7 bases outside the gene matches. CDR3 sequence reads: CASSSRTGGAFF. CDR3 DNA sequence: TGTGCCAGCAGTTCTAGGACAGGAGGCGCTTTCTTT.

This clone was found many times. Other DNA variants within this sample encode the same CDR3. The gene calls are TRBV4-2 and TRBJ1-5; no definite D call. The germline V gene encodes CDR1 LGHNA and CDR2 YNFKEQ. V was trimmed by 0 bases and J by 3 bases, leaving 6 bases between them. This CDR3 comprises 14 residues. The CDR3 sequence: CASSQDTNNQPQHF. Written as DNA, the CDR3 is TGTGCCAGCAGCCAAGACACAAACAATCAGCCCCAGCATTTT.

The chain employs TRBV21-1 and TRBJ2-7; the table names TRBD2, a call not compared with the DNA. TRBV21-1 is a recognized pseudogene. The CDR3 totals 17 residues. For the CDR3, the DNA is TGTGCCAGCAGCAAATTTGAAAGCCCGATGCCCTCCTACGAGCAGTACTTC. Protein: CASSKFESPMPSYEQYF.

The chain uses TRBV18 and TRBJ2-7, with 7 bases that match TRBD1. CDR1 KGHSH and CDR2 LQKENI come from the germline V gene. CDR3 length equals 14 residues. J lost 5 bases, V lost 1 base, and 5 bases had no gene match. The CDR3: CASSPQGTENEQYF. DNA for the CDR3: TGTGCCAGCTCACCACAGGGGACAGAAAACGAGCAGTACTTC. Filled out from reference TRBV18 and TRBJ2-7, the complete variable domain reads NAGVMQNPRHLVRRRGQEARLRCSPMKGHSHVYWYRQLPEEGLKFMVYLQKENIIDESGMPKERFSAEFPKEGPSILRIQQVVRGDSAAYFCASSPQGTENEQYFGPGTRLTVT.

The gene calls are TRBV28 and TRBJ2-1; 7 nucleotides match TRBD2. The CDR3 is 17 amino acids. Germline V gene sequence: CDR1 MDHEN, CDR2 SYDVKM. After removal of 4 bases from V and 6 bases from J, the junction contained 15 bases not matched to a gene. CDR3: CASSSVRAGGRGNEQFF. The CDR3 DNA reads as TGTGCCAGCAGTTCAGTTAGGGCTGGCGGGAGAGGCAATGAGCAGTTCTTC.

As regards this clone: The sample holds other DNA sequences that translate to the same CDR3. V and J are TRBV12-5 and TRBJ2-7; D may be TRBD1 (6 bases). Trimming took 0 bases from V and 3 from J, leaving 15 bases between them. Germline CDR1 LGHNT, CDR2 FRNRAP. CDR3 length equals 16 residues. The CDR3 sequence: CASGLVLGQGSYEQYF. CDR3 sequence (DNA): TGTGCTAGTGGTTTGGTACTAGGGCAGGGGAGCTACGAGCAGTACTTC.

In its sample, this clone was seen a few times. V is TRBV6-4 and J is TRBJ2-1; D gene ambiguous. Trimming took off 3 bases at V and 3 bases at J, with 6 bases between the two ends. Germline-derived CDR1 and CDR2 are MRHNA and SNTAGT. The CDR3 extends over 13 amino acids. The CDR3 region has the DNA TGTGCCAGCAGTGAATCGGACTACAATGAGCAGTTCTTC. Its translation: CASSESDYNEQFF.